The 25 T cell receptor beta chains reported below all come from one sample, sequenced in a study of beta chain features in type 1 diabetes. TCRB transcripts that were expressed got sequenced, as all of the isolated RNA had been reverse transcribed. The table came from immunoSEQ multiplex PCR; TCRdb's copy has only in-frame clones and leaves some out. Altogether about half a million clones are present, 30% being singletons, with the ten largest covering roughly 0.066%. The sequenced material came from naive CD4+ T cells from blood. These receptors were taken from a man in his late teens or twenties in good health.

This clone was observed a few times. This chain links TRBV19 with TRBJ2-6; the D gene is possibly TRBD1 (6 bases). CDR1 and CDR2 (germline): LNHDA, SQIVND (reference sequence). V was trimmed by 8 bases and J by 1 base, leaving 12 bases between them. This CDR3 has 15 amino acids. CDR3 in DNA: TGTGCCAGTTACACAGGGAGTTCTGGGGCCAACGTCCTGACTTTC. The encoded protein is CASYTGSSGANVLTF.

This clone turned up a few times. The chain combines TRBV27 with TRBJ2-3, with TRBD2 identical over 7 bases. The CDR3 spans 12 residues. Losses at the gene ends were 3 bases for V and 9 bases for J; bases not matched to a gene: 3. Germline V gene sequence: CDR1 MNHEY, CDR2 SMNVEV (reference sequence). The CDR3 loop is CASSLGGTTQYF. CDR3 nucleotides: TGTGCCAGCAGTTTGGGAGGGACGACGCAGTATTTT.

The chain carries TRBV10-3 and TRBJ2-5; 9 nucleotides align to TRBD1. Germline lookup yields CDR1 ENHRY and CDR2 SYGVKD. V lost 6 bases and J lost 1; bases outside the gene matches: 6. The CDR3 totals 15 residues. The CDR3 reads CAISGTGPFQETQYF. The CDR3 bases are TGTGCCATCAGCGGGACAGGGCCCTTCCAAGAGACCCAGTACTTC.

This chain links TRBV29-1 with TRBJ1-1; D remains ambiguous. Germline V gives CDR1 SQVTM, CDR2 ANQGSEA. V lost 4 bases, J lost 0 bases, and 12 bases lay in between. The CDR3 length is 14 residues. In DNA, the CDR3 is TGCAGCGTTGTAGCGTTGGGTATGAACACTGAAGCTTTCTTT. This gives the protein CSVVALGMNTEAFF.

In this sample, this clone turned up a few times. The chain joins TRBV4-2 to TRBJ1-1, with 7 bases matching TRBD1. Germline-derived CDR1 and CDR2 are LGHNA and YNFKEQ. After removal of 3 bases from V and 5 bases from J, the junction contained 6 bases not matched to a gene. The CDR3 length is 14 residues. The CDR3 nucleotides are TGTGCCAGCAGCCATCTACAGGGGCGGACTGAAGCTTTCTTT. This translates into CASSHLQGRTEAFF.

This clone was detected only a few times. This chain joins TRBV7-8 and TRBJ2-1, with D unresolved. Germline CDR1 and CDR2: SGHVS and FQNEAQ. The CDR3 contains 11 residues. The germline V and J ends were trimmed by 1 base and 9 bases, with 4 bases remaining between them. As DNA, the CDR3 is TGTGCCAGCAGCTTAGGTGGTGAGCAGTTCTTC. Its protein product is CASSLGGEQFF.

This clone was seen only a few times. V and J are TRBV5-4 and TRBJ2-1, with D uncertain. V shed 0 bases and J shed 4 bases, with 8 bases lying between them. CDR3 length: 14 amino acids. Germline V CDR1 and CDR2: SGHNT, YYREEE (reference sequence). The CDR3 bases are TGTGCCAGCAGCTTGGTAGGGCGGTACAATGAGCAGTTCTTC. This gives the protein CASSLVGRYNEQFF.

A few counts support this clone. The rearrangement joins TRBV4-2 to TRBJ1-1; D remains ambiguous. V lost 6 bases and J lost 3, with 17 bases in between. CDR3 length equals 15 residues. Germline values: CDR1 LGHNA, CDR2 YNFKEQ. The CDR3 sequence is CASSRSPLVDTEAFF. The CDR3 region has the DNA TGTGCCAGCAGTCGAAGTCCCTTGGTGGACACTGAAGCTTTCTTT.

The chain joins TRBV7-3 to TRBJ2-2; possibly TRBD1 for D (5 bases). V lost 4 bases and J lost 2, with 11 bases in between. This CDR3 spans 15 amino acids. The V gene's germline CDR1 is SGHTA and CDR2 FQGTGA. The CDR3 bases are TGTGCCAGCAGCTGGACGCAGGGAAACACCGGGGAGCTGTTTTTT. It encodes CASSWTQGNTGELFF.

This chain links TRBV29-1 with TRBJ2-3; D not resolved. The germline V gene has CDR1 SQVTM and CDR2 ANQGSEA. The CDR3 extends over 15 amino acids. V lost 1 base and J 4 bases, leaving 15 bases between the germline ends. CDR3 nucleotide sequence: TGCAGCGTTGAAGGGACGCCGTTGGGTTCAGATACGCAGTATTTT. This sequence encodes CSVEGTPLGSDTQYF.

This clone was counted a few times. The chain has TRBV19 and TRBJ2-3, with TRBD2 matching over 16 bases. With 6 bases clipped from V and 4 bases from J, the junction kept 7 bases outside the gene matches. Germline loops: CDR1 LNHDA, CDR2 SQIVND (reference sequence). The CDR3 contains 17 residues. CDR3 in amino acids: CASSPLGLAGGPDTQYF. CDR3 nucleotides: TGTGCCAGTAGCCCTTTGGGACTAGCGGGAGGGCCAGATACGCAGTATTTT.

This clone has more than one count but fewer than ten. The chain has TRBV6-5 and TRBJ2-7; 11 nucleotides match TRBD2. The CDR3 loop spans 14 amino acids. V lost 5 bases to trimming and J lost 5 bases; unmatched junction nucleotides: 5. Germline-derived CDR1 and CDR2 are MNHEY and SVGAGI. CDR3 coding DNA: TGTGCCAGCAGTAAGCTAGCGGGAGGACACGAGCAGTACTTC. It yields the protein CASSKLAGGHEQYF.

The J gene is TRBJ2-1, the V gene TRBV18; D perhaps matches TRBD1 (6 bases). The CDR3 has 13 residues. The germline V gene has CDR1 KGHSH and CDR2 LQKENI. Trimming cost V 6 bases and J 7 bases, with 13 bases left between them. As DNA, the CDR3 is TGTGCCAGCTCGCCCAACAGGGAAAATGAGCAGTTCTTC. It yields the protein CASSPNRENEQFF.

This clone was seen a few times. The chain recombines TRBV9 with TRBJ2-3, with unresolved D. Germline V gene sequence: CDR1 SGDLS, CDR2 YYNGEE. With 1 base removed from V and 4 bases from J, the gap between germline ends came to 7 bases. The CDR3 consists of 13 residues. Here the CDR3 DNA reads TGTGCCAGCAGCGTATTAGACGCAGATACGCAGTATTTT. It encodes CASSVLDADTQYF.

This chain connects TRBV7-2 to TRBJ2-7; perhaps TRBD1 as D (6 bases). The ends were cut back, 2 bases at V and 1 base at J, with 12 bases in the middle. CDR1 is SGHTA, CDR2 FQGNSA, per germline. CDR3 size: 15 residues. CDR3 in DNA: TGTGCCAGCAGCTTATCGGGACACCTTTCCTACGAGCAGTACTTC. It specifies CASSLSGHLSYEQYF.

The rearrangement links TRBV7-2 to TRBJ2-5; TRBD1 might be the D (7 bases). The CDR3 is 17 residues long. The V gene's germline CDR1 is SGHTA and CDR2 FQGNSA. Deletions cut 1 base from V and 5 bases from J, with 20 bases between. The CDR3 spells CASSLVTRRQGGETQYF. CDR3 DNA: TGTGCCAGCAGCTTAGTGACCCGACGACAGGGAGGCGAGACCCAGTACTTC. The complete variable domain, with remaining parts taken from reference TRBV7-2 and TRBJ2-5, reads GAGVSQSPSNKVTEKGKDVELRCDPISGHTALYWYRQSLGQGLEFLIYFQGNSAPDKSGLPSDRFSAERTGGSVSTLTIQRTQQEDSAVYLCASSLVTRRQGGETQYFGPGTRLLVL.

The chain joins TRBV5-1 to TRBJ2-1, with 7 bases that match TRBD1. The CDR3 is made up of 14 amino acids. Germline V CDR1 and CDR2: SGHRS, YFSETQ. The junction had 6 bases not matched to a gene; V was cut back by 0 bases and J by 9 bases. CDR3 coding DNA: TGCGCCAGCAGCTTGGCCGTCGCAGGGGGTGAGCAGTTCTTC. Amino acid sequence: CASSLAVAGGEQFF.

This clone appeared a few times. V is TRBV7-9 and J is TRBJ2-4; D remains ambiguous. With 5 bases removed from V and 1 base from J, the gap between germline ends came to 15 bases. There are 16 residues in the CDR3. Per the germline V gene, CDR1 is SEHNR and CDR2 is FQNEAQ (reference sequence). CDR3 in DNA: TGTGCCAGCAGCGCCCGTTTCCTGTCGGCCAAAAACATTCAGTACTTC. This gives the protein CASSARFLSAKNIQYF.

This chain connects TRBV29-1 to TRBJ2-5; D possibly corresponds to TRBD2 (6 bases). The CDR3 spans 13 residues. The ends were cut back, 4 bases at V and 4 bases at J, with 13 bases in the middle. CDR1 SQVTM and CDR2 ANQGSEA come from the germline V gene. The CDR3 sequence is CSVGWRGAETQYF. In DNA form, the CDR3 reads TGCAGCGTTGGTTGGCGCGGGGCAGAGACCCAGTACTTC. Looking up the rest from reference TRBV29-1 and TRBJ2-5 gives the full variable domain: SAVISQKPSRDICQRGTSLTIQCQVDSQVTMMFWYRQQPGQSLTLIATANQGSEATYESGFVIDKFPISRPNLTFSTLTVSNMSPEDSSIYLCSVGWRGAETQYFGPGTRLLVL.

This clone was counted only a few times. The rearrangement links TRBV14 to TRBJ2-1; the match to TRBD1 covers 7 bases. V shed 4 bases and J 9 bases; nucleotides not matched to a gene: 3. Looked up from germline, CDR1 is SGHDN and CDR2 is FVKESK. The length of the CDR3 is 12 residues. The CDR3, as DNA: TGTGCCAGCAGCCCCCGACAGGGTGAGCAGTTCTTC. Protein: CASSPRQGEQFF.

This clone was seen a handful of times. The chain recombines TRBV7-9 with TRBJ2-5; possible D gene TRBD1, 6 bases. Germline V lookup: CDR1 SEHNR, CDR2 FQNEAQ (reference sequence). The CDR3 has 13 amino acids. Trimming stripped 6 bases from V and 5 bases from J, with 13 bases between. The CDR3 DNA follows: TGTGCCAGCAGGCCTACAGGGCGCGAGACCCAGTACTTC. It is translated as CASRPTGRETQYF.

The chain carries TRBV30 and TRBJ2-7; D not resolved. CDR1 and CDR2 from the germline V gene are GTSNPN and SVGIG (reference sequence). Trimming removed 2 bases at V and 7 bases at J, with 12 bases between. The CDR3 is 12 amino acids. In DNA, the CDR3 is TGTGCCTGGAGTCCAGGAGTTCGAGAGCAGTACTTC. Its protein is CAWSPGVREQYF.

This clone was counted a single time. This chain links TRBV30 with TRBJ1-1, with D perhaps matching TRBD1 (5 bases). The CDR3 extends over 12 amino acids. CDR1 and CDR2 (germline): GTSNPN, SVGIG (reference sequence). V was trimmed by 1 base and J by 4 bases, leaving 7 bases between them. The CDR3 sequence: CAWSAGPTEAFF. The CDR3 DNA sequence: TGTGCCTGGAGTGCGGGGCCCACTGAAGCTTTCTTT.

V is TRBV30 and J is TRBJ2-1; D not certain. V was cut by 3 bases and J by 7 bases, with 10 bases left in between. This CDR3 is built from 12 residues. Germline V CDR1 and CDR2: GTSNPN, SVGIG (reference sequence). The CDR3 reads CAWRAGRNEQFF. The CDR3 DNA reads TGTGCCTGGAGAGCCGGGCGGAATGAGCAGTTCTTC.

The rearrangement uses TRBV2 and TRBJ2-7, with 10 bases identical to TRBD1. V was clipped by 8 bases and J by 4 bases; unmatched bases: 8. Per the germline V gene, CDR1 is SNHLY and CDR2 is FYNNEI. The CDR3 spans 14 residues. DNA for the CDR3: TGTGCCAGCGGGCCGGGACAGGGGAGTTACGAGCAGTACTTC. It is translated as CASGPGQGSYEQYF.